This TCR beta chain was recovered during a study of blood T cell repertoires in COVID-19. This clone was detected only once. Original analysis: Counts of nucleated cells, estimated from reference gene primer amplification, were obtained. Here immunoSEQ multiplex PCR was the method, and the copy in TCRdb shows in-frame clones only, minus some. V, J and clone size reflect that table, while D and trimming were determined from the DNA. This table has roughly 270,000 clones, around 80% appearing once. The sequenced sample consisted of PBMCs or T cells enriched from blood (not recorded which). This clonotype was obtained from a man in his forties who had been exposed to COVID-19.

The CDR3 loop is CATSSGGEQPQHF. The CDR3 nucleotides read TGTGCCACCAGTTCCGGAGGGGAGCAGCCCCAGCATTTT. The chain combines TRBV24-1 with TRBJ1-5; possibly TRBD1 for D (5 bases). V gave up 6 bases and J gave up 7 bases, with 12 bases separating them. Per germline, CDR1 KGHDR and CDR2 SFDVKD. This CDR3 has 13 amino acids.